This TCR beta chain comes out of a study of blood T cell repertoires in COVID-19. Study-wide context: COVID-19 samples, acute and convalescent, were from the United States, Italy and Spain.

Clones were sequenced by immunoSEQ multiplex PCR, and TCRdb holds only the in-frame ones, with some missing. The table has roughly 290,000 clones, roughly 89% seen once. Donors in Cohort 3 who had recovered were those with two negative PCRs, healthcare professional clearance, or resolution of their symptoms. This sequence originates from a woman in her thirties or forties who had recovered from COVID-19. Sequenced material: PBMCs or T cells enriched from blood (not recorded which).

The CDR3 region is CATKGTTRNGYTF. The CDR3 DNA reads as TGTGCCACGAAAGGAACGACAAGGAATGGCTACACCTTC. V and J are TRBV19 and TRBJ1-2; D not resolved. Looked up from germline, CDR1 is LNHDA and CDR2 is SQIVND (reference sequence). Trimming left V 10 bases short and J 6 bases short, with 18 bases between. The CDR3 runs 13 residues. The variable domain in full, with the rest retrieved from reference TRBV19 and TRBJ1-2, is DGGITQSPKYLFRKEGQNVTLSCEQNLNHDAMYWYRQDPGQGLRLIYYSQIVNDFQKGDIAEGYSVSREKKESFPLTVTSAQKNPTAFYLCATKGTTRNGYTFGSGTRLTVV.